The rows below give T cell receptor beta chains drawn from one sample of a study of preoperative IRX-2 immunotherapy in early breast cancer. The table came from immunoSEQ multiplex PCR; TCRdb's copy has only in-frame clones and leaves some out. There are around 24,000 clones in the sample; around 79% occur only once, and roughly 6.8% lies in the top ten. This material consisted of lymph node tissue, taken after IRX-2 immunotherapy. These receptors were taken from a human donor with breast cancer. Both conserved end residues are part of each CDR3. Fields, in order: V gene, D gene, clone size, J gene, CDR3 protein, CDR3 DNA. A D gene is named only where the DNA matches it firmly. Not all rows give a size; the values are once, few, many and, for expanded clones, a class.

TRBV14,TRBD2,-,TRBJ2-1,CASSQRTSLYNEQFF,TGTGCCAGCAGTCAAAGGACTAGTCTCTACAATGAGCAGTTCTTC
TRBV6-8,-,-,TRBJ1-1,CASSYPTGRSAEAFF,TGTGCCAGCAGTTACCCTACCGGCCGGTCGGCTGAAGCTTTCTTT
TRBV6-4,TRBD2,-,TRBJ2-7,CASSSGLAGVYEQYF,TGTGCCAGCAGTTCTGGACTAGCGGGAGTATACGAGCAGTACTTC
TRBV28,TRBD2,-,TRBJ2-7,CASSPRKAGASVYEQYF,TGTGCCAGCAGTCCAAGAAAAGCGGGGGCGTCGGTATACGAGCAGTACTTC
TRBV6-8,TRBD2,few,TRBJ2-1,CASSSLQLAGGTYNEQFF,TGTGCCAGCAGTTCCCTCCAATTAGCGGGAGGGACCTACAATGAGCAGTTCTTC
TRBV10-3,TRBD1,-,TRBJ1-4,CAISEAGQGREKLFF,TGTGCCATCAGTGAGGCGGGACAGGGGCGGGAAAAACTGTTTTTT
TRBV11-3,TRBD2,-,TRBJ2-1,CASSQVRLAGGNEQFF,TGTGCCAGCAGCCAAGTCCGACTAGCGGGGGGGAATGAGCAGTTCTTC
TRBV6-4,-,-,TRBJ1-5,CASSFQGNQPQHF,TGTGCCAGCAGTTTTCAGGGAAATCAGCCCCAGCATTTT
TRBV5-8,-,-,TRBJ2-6,CASSSDISGANVLTF,TGTGCCAGCAGCTCAGATATCTCTGGGGCCAACGTCCTGACTTTC
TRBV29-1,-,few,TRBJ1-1,CSVEDQDRRKAFF,TGCAGCGTTGAAGATCAAGACAGAAGGAAAGCTTTCTTT
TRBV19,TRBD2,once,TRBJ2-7,CASSRAGVINEQYF,TGTGCCAGTAGTAGAGCGGGAGTAATAAACGAGCAGTACTTC
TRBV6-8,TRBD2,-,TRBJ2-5,CAIRLAGGPGETQYF,TGTGCCATCAGATTAGCGGGAGGGCCTGGGGAGACCCAGTACTTC
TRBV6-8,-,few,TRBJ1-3,CASSAIQGIGGNTIYF,TGTGCCAGCAGTGCGATACAGGGTATTGGTGGAAACACCATATATTTT
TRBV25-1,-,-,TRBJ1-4,CASSEWRGVMVF,TGTGCCAGCAGTGAATGGAGGGGGGTCATGGTTTTT
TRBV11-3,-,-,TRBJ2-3,CASSPSALRSTQYF,TGTGCCAGCAGCCCTAGCGCGCTACGGAGTACGCAGTATTTT
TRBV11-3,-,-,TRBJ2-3,CASSPRLGGTDTQYF,TGTGCCAGCAGCCCCAGATTAGGGGGGACAGATACGCAGTATTTT
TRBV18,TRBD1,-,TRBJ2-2,CASSPDRGYTGELFF,TGTGCCAGCTCCCCAGACAGGGGGTACACCGGGGAGCTGTTTTTT
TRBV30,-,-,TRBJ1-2,CAWSGTMNYGYTF,TGTGCCTGGTCCGGGACAATGAACTATGGCTACACCTTC
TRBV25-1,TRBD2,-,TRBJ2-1,CASARSGSGHEQFF,TGTGCCAGCGCGAGGAGCGGGAGTGGGCATGAGCAGTTCTTC
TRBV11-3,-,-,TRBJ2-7,CASRVLGGPYEQYF,TGTGCCAGCAGAGTGTTGGGGGGACCCTACGAGCAGTACTTC
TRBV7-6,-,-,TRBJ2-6,CASSLLSSGANVLTF,TGTGCCAGCAGCTTGTTAAGCTCTGGGGCCAACGTCCTGACTTTC
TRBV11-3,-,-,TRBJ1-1,CASSLRRLNTEAFF,TGTGCCAGCAGCTTGCGACGGTTGAACACTGAAGCTTTCTTT
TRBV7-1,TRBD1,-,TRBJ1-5,CASSLGDRDQPQHF,TGTGCCAGCAGCTTGGGGGACAGGGACCAGCCCCAGCATTTT
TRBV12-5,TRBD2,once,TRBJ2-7,CASTRSLAGVSEQYF,TGTGCCAGCACTCGTTCACTAGCGGGAGTATCCGAGCAGTACTTC
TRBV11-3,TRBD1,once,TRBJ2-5,CASSLGDSNLAQYF,TGTGCCAGCAGCCTTGGGGACAGCAATTTGGCCCAGTACTTC
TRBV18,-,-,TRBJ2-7,CASSPRFIGASNYEQYF,TGTGCCAGCTCACCAAGGTTTATCGGGGCTAGCAACTACGAGCAGTACTTC
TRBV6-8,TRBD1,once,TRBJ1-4,CASSQDRATNEKLFF,TGTGCCAGCAGCCAAGACAGGGCAACTAATGAAAAACTGTTTTTT
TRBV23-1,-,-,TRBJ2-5,CASRTGGQETQYF,TGCGCCAGCAGGACAGGAGGGCAAGAGACCCAGTACTTC
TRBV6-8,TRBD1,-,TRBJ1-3,CASSRRDRSPSGNTIYF,TGTGCCAGCAGCCGAAGGGACAGGTCCCCCTCTGGAAACACCATATATTTT
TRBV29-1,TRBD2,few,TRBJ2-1,CSVGVWTSGLNEQFF,TGCAGCGTTGGCGTATGGACTAGCGGCCTCAATGAGCAGTTCTTC
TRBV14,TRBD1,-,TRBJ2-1,CASSQIGTGANEQFF,TGTGCCAGCAGCCAAATAGGGACAGGGGCGAATGAGCAGTTCTTC
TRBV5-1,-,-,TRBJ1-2,CASSLTVGTDYGYTF,TGCGCCAGCAGCTTGACGGTAGGGACGGATTATGGCTACACCTTC
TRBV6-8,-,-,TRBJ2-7,CASSYVDRREQYF,TGTGCCAGCAGTTACGTAGACCGAAGGGAGCAGTACTTC
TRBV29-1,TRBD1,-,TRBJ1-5,CSVEGDRVGQPQHF,TGCAGCGTTGAAGGAGACAGGGTAGGCCAGCCCCAGCATTTT
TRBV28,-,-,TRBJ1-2,CASSSSQGPGHYGYTF,TGTGCCAGCAGTTCGAGTCAGGGACCCGGACACTATGGCTACACCTTC
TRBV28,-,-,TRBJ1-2,CASRLNWGRGRSDLYGYTF,TGTGCCAGCAGACTTAACTGGGGGCGCGGTAGGTCCGATCTCTATGGCTACACCTTC
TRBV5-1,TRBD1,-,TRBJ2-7,CASSGTGQGGEQYF,TGCGCCAGCAGCGGAACGGGACAGGGAGGCGAGCAGTACTTC
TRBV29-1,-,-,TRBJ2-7,CSVVVEGPTEQYF,TGCAGCGTTGTTGTGGAGGGGCCTACCGAGCAGTACTTC
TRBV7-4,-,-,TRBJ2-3,CASSLRQGSDTQYF,TGTGCCAGCAGCTTACGTCAGGGATCCGATACGCAGTATTTT
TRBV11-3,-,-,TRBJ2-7,CASSASYGKIDFYEQYF,TGTGCCAGCAGCGCATCATATGGCAAAATCGACTTCTACGAGCAGTACTTC
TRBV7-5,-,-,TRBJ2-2,CASSSSRLAGTTGELFF,TGTGCCAGCAGCTCAAGCCGACTAGCGGGAACCACCGGGGAGCTGTTTTTT
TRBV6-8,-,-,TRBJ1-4,CASSVQRTTNEKLFF,TGTGCCAGCAGCGTACAGCGAACAACTAATGAAAAACTGTTTTTT
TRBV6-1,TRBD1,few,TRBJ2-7,CASSEVYRGPYEQYF,TGTGCCAGCAGTGAAGTCTACAGGGGGCCCTACGAGCAGTACTTC
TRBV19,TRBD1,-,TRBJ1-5,CASTTGGYSNQPQHF,TGTGCCAGTACCACAGGGGGATATAGCAATCAGCCCCAGCATTTT
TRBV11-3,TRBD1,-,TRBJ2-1,CASSSYRGAGNEQFF,TGTGCCAGCAGCTCGTACAGGGGCGCAGGAAATGAGCAGTTCTTC
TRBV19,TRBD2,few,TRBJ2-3,CASGRSGRADTQYF,TGTGCCAGTGGGCGAAGCGGGAGGGCAGATACGCAGTATTTT
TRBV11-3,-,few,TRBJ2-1,CASSRDGTPNSYNEQFF,TGTGCCAGCAGCCGCGACGGGACGCCCAACTCCTACAATGAGCAGTTCTTC
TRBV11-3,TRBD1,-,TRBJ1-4,CASSQRQGMNEKLFF,TGTGCCAGCAGCCAAAGACAGGGGATGAATGAAAAACTGTTTTTT
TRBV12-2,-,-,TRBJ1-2,CASRLGRREDHGYTF,TGTGCAAGTCGCTTAGGAAGGAGGGAGGATCATGGCTACACCTTC
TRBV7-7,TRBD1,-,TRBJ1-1,CASSRGQVNAEAFF,TGTGCCAGCAGCCGGGGACAGGTGAACGCTGAAGCTTTCTTT
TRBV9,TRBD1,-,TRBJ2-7,CASSEDRGHEQYF,TGTGCCAGCAGTGAGGACAGGGGGCACGAGCAGTACTTC